This T cell receptor (beta chain) was observed in a study of OX40 agonist ivuxolimab in advanced cancers. Study details: Aged roughly 20 to 79 with a mean of 60 years, they were approximately 80% male.

Germline CDR1 reads LNHDA; CDR2 reads SQIVND (reference sequence). Between the trimmed V and J ends, which lost 7 bases and 5 bases, there was a span of 21 bases. The CDR3 runs to 16 residues. TCRdb's table, derived via immunoSEQ multiplex PCR, lists solely in-frame clones and lacks some. Of under 45,000 clones in the sample, 80% to 90% were seen once. This clone is a singleton in its sample. This chain connects TRBV19 to TRBJ1-5; D is possibly TRBD1 (5 bases). This TCR was recovered from an adult with an advanced solid tumor such as melanoma, head and neck, liver or kidney cancer. The sample was CD4+ or CD8+ T cells sorted from blood, taken in a trial of the OX40 agonist ivuxolimab. The CDR3 DNA reads TGTGCCAGTACCGCGACAGCCCATGAACCCCATCAGCCCCAGCATTTT. Encoded protein: CASTATAHEPHQPQHF.